This T cell receptor beta chain was sequenced for a study of vaccination and CD4 T cells after COVID-19. Study background: Overlapping peptides covering the spike proteins of SARS-CoV-2, HCoV-NL63, HCoV-OC43 and HCoV-229E were added to stimulate cells.

The treatment is: approximately 9-day PBMC culture with coronavirus spike peptide pools or control peptides (ViraFEST assay). Sequencing of cultured CD4+ T cell DNA used the Oncomine TCR Beta short-read assay. Using its own MiXCR run on the PCR reads, TCRdb lists one record per CDR3 protein. Among fewer than 15,000 distinct CDR3 sequences listed, 50% to 65% were seen once. The germline V gene has CDR1 KGHDR and CDR2 SFDVKD. Trimming at V came to 4 bases and at J to 9 bases, leaving 4 bases not matched to a gene. The CDR3 runs to 13 residues. Points on this clonotype: Its antigen is as yet unknown.

The sample comprised CD4+ T cells from blood, cultured in vitro. The rearrangement uses TRBV24-1 and TRBJ2-4; 8 bases line up with TRBD2. This receptor was identified in a human donor who had recovered from COVID-19. The CDR3 region has the DNA TGTGCCACCAGTGAGTCGGGGGGGGGCATTCAGTACTTC. Protein product: CATSESGGGIQYF.